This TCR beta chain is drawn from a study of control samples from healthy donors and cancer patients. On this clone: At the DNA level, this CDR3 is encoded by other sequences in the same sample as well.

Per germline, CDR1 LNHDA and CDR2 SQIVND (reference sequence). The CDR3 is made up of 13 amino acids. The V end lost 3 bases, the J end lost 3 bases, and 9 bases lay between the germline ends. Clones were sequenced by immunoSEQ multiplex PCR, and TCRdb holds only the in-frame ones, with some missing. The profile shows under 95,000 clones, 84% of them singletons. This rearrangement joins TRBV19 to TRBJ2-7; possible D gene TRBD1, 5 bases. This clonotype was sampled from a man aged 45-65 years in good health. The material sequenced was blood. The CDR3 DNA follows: TGTGCCAGTAGTATGGGGCAGGGCTACGAGCAGTACTTC. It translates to CASSMGQGYEQYF.